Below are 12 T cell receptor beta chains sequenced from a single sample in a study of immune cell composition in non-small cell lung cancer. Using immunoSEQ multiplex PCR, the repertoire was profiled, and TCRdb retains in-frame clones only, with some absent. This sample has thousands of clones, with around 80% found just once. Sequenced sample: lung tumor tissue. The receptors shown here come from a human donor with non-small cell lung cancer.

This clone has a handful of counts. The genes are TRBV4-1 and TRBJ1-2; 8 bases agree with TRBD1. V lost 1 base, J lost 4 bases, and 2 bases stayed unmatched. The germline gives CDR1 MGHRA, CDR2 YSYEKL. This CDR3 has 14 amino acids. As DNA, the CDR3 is TGCGCCAGCAGCCAAGGGACAGGGAGCTATGGCTACACCTTC. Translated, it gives CASSQGTGSYGYTF.

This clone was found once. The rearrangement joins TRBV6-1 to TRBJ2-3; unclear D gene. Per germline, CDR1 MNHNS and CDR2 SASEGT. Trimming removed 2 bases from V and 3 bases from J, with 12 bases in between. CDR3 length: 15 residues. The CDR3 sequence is CASSEQLAWTDTQYF. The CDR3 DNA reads TGTGCCAGCAGTGAACAGTTAGCATGGACAGATACGCAGTATTTT.

Written as DNA, the CDR3 is TGCGCCAGCAGAGCTAGCGGGGGATCCGAAGAGACCCAGTACTTC. This codes for CASRASGGSEETQYF. The rearrangement links TRBV10-2 to TRBJ2-5, with TRBD2 matching 10 bases. The CDR3 loop spans 15 amino acids. V lost 6 bases, J lost 3 bases, and 7 bases stayed unmatched. From germline, CDR1 is WSHSY and CDR2 SAAADI.

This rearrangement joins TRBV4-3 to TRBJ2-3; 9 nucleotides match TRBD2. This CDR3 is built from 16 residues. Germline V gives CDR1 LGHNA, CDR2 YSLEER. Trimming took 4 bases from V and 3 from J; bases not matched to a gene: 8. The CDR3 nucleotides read TGCGCCAGCAGCCTTGGGTTCCTAGCGGGAACAGATACGCAGTATTTT. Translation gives CASSLGFLAGTDTQYF.

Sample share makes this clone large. The CDR3 sequence: CASSPGSSGRTANEQFF. CDR3 nucleotide sequence: TGTGCCAGCAGCCCAGGGTCTAGCGGGAGAACGGCCAATGAGCAGTTCTTC. The chain combines TRBV9 with TRBJ2-1; TRBD2 aligns across 10 bases. V lost 4 bases to trimming and J lost 6 bases; unmatched junction nucleotides: 13. Per germline, CDR1 SGDLS and CDR2 YYNGEE. The CDR3 totals 17 residues.

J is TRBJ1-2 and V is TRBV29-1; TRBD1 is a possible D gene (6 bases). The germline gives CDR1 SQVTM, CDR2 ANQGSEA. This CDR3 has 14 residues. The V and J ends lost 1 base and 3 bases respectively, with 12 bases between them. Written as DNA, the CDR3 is TGCAGCGTTGAAGGTCCGGGGGGCTACTATGGCTACACCTTC. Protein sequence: CSVEGPGGYYGYTF.

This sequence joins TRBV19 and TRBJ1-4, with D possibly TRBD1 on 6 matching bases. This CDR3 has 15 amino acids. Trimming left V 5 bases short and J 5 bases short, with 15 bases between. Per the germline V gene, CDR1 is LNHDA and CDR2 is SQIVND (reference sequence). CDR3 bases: TGTGCCAGTAGTCCCAAGGGGGAGAGAAATGAAAAACTGTTTTTT. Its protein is CASSPKGERNEKLFF.

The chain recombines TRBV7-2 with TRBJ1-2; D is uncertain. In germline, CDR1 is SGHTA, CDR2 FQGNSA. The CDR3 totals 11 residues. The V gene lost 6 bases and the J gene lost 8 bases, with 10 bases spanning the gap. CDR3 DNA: TGTGCCAGCAGTGAGGGAGGAGGCTACACCTTC. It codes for CASSEGGGYTF.

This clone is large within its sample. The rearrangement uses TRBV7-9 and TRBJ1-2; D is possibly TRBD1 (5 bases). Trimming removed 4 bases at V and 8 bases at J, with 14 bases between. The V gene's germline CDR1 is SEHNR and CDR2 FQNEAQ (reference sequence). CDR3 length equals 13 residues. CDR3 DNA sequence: TGTGCCAGCAGCTCATGGGGCACAAGGGGCTACACCTTC. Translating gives CASSSWGTRGYTF.

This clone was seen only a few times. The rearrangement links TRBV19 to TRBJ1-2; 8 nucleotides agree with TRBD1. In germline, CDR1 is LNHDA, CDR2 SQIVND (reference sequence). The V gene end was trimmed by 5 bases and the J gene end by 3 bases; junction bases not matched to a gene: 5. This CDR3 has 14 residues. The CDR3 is CASSVQGADYGYTF. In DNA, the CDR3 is TGTGCCAGTAGTGTTCAGGGGGCGGACTATGGCTACACCTTC.

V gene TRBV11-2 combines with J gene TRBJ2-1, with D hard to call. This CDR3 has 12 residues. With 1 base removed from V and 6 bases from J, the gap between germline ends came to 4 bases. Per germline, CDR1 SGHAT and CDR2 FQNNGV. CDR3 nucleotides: TGTGCCAGCAGCTTAGCCCTCAATGAGCAGTTCTTC. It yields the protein CASSLALNEQFF.

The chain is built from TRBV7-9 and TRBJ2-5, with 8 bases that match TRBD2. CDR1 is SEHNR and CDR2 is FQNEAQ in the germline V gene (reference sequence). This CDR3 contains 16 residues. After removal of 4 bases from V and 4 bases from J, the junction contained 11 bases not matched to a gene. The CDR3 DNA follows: TGTGCCAGCAGCTCAAGACCGGGACTAGACGTAGAGACCCAGTACTTC. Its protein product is CASSSRPGLDVETQYF. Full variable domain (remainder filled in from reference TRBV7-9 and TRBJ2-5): DTGVSQNPRHKITKRGQNVTFRCDPISEHNRLYWYRQTLGQGPEFLTYFQNEAQLEKSRLLSDRFSAERPKGSFSTLEIQRTEQGDSAMYLCASSSRPGLDVETQYFGPGTRLLVL.